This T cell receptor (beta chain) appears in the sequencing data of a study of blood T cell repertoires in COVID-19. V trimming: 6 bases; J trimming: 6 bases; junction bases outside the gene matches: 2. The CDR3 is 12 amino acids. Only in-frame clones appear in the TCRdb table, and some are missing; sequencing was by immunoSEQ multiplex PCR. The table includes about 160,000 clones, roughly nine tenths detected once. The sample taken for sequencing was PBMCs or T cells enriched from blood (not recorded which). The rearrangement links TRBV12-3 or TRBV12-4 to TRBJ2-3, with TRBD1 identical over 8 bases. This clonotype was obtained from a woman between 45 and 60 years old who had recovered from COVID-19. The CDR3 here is CASRTGADTQYF. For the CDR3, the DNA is TGTGCCAGCAGGACAGGGGCGGATACGCAGTATTTT.